Shown below are 17 T cell receptor beta chains from a single sample sequenced in a study of T cell changes during pregnancy in multiple sclerosis. Using immunoSEQ multiplex PCR, the repertoire was profiled, and TCRdb retains in-frame clones only, with some absent. The sample gives more than 15,000 clones, 70% to 90% of which show up once; approximately 1.3% is in the top ten. Material: CD4+ T cells from peripheral blood mononuclear cells, obtained in the first trimester of pregnancy. Source of these receptors: a female donor in good health, enrolled as a control in a pregnancy study.

The genes are TRBV7-2 and TRBJ2-1; perhaps TRBD1 as D (5 bases). Germline V gene sequence: CDR1 SGHTA, CDR2 FQGNSA. Trimming cost V 4 bases and J 9 bases, with 13 bases left between them. The CDR3 loop spans 13 amino acids. The CDR3 sequence is CASSSTGRSEQFF. DNA for the CDR3: TGTGCCAGCAGCTCTACAGGTAGGAGTGAGCAGTTCTTC.

V gene TRBV29-1 combines with J gene TRBJ2-7, with D possibly being TRBD2 (6 bases). CDR1 is SQVTM and CDR2 is ANQGSEA in the germline V gene. V lost 7 bases and J 3 bases, leaving 10 bases between the germline ends. The CDR3 is made up of 11 amino acids. The CDR3 region has the DNA TGCAGCGGTGGGGGGAACTACGAGCAGTACTTC. It yields the protein CSGGGNYEQYF.

J is TRBJ2-3 and V is TRBV19, with TRBD2 matching 7 bases. Unmatched junction bases numbered 9, after V lost 5 bases and J lost 1 base. The CDR3 extends over 16 amino acids. Germline V gene lookup returns CDR1 LNHDA and CDR2 SQIVND (reference sequence). CDR3: CASSGDERGGTDTQYF. CDR3 in DNA: TGTGCCAGTAGTGGGGATGAGCGGGGTGGCACAGATACGCAGTATTTT.

The rearrangement links TRBV6-1 to TRBJ1-1, with TRBD1 identical over 10 bases. Unmatched junction bases numbered 7, after V lost 6 bases and J lost 3 bases. The germline V gene has CDR1 MNHNS and CDR2 SASEGT. The CDR3 covers 15 residues. The CDR3 DNA reads TGTGCCAGCAGGAGCGGAGGACAGGGGGACACTGAAGCTTTCTTT. It specifies CASRSGGQGDTEAFF.

V and J are TRBV6-5 and TRBJ2-7; 13 nucleotides match TRBD2. Trimming took 3 bases from V and 7 from J; bases not matched to a gene: 9. CDR1 is MNHEY and CDR2 is SVGAGI in the germline V gene. CDR3 length equals 16 residues. This CDR3 is CASSYSGLAGVSEQYF. CDR3 nucleotides: TGTGCCAGCAGTTATTCAGGACTAGCGGGAGTGTCAGAGCAGTACTTC.

This sequence joins TRBV2 and TRBJ2-1; 11 nucleotides line up with TRBD2. Germline-derived CDR1 and CDR2 are SNHLY and FYNNEI. J lost 5 bases, V lost 10 bases, and 4 bases had no gene match. The CDR3 covers 13 residues. The CDR3 sequence is CATTSGRNNEQFF. The CDR3, as DNA: TGTGCCACCACTAGCGGGAGAAACAATGAGCAGTTCTTC. Full variable domain (rest looked up from reference TRBV2 and TRBJ2-1): EPEVTQTPSHQVTQMGQEVILRCVPISNHLYFYWYRQILGQKVEFLVSFYNNEISEKSEIFDDQFSVERPDGSNFTLKIRSTKLEDSAMYFCATTSGRNNEQFFGPGTRLTVL.

This clone was detected once. The chain recombines TRBV27 with TRBJ1-4; 7 nucleotides agree with TRBD1. V was clipped by 0 bases and J by 4 bases; unmatched bases: 5. This CDR3 contains 16 residues. The germline V gene encodes CDR1 MNHEY and CDR2 SMNVEV (reference sequence). CDR3 DNA sequence: TGTGCCAGCAGTTTATCCCTGGGACAGATTAATGAAAAACTGTTTTTT. Translated, it gives CASSLSLGQINEKLFF.

The chain has TRBV28 and TRBJ2-2; possibly TRBD2 for D (6 bases). Germline-derived CDR1 and CDR2 are MDHEN and SYDVKM. The CDR3 has 16 residues. V dropped 4 bases and J dropped 6 bases, with 18 bases sitting between them. CDR3 region: CASSWGRSGAPGELFF. In nucleotides, the CDR3 is TGTGCCAGCAGTTGGGGTAGATCGGGAGCCCCCGGGGAGCTGTTTTTT.

V is TRBV14 and J is TRBJ1-1, with D possibly being TRBD1 (5 bases). Germline CDR1 and CDR2: SGHDN and FVKESK. V was shortened by 1 base and J by 7 bases, with 13 bases between the two germline ends. The CDR3 covers 14 residues. This CDR3 is CASSQVAGLLEAFF. The CDR3 DNA follows: TGTGCCAGCAGCCAAGTTGCGGGACTCCTTGAAGCTTTCTTT.

The DNA for the CDR3 is TGTGCCAGCAGCACGGGACTGATTAGCACAGATACGCAGTATTTT. Residues: CASSTGLISTDTQYF. The rearrangement uses TRBV5-5 and TRBJ2-3, with D maybe TRBD2 (6 bases). V lost 4 bases, J lost 0 bases, and 12 bases lay in between. In germline, CDR1 is SGHKS, CDR2 YYEKEE (reference sequence). The CDR3 is 15 residues long.

This rearrangement joins TRBV11-3 to TRBJ2-1, with D possibly matching TRBD2 (5 bases). The CDR3 extends over 15 amino acids. The V and J ends lost 5 bases and 6 bases respectively, with 17 bases between them. The germline V gene encodes CDR1 SGHNT and CDR2 YENEEA. CDR3 residues: CASSPYSDEGNEQFF. CDR3 in DNA: TGTGCCAGCAGCCCCTACAGTGACGAGGGCAATGAGCAGTTCTTC.

The CDR3: CASTYTASTDTQYF. In nucleotides, the CDR3 is TGCGCCAGCACTTACACAGCTAGCACAGATACGCAGTATTTT. The chain combines TRBV10-2 with TRBJ2-3; D ambiguous. The CDR3 consists of 14 residues. Germline V gene data show CDR1 as WSHSY and CDR2 as SAAADI. The V end lost 7 bases, the J end lost 0 bases, and 11 bases lay between the germline ends.

The rearrangement uses TRBV18 and TRBJ1-3, with D maybe TRBD1 (5 bases). The germline V gene has CDR1 KGHSH and CDR2 LQKENI. V lost 0 bases, J lost 0 bases, and 12 bases lay in between. The CDR3 totals 17 residues. This CDR3 is CASSPPNTGLSGNTIYF. Written as DNA, the CDR3 is TGTGCCAGCTCACCACCGAATACAGGCCTCTCTGGAAACACCATATATTTT.

The rearrangement links TRBV27 to TRBJ2-1; tentative D call: TRBD2 (7 bases). The germline gives CDR1 MNHEY, CDR2 SMNVEV (reference sequence). CDR3 length: 16 amino acids. Between the trimmed V and J ends, which lost 2 bases and 3 bases, there was a span of 14 bases. CDR3 in DNA: TGTGCCAGCAGTTTACCTAACGGGGGGCGCTACAATGAGCAGTTCTTC. It yields the protein CASSLPNGGRYNEQFF.

CDR3 residues: CASSFEGATYEQYF. The DNA for the CDR3 is TGTGCCAGCAGTTTTGAGGGGGCAACCTACGAGCAGTACTTC. The genes are TRBV27 and TRBJ2-7, with 7 bases identical to TRBD1. Germline V gene lookup returns CDR1 MNHEY and CDR2 SMNVEV (reference sequence). Trimming cost V 3 bases and J 2 bases; bases outside gene matches: 4. This CDR3 spans 14 amino acids.

The chain is built from TRBV7-9 and TRBJ1-2, with 8 positions matching TRBD1. Germline V gene sequence: CDR1 SEHNR, CDR2 FQNEAQ (reference sequence). This CDR3 comprises 14 residues. V trimming: 6 bases; J trimming: 2 bases; junction bases outside the gene matches: 5. The CDR3 DNA is TGTGCCAGCAGGGCGGGACAGGAGAACTATGGCTACACCTTC. As protein: CASRAGQENYGYTF.

The chain employs TRBV2 and TRBJ1-1, with 11 bases matching TRBD1. CDR3 length: 13 residues. Per germline, CDR1 SNHLY and CDR2 FYNNEI. J lost 5 bases, V lost 6 bases, and 2 bases had no gene match. Here the CDR3 reads CASRGQGETEAFF. CDR3 coding DNA: TGTGCCAGCAGGGGACAGGGGGAAACTGAAGCTTTCTTT.